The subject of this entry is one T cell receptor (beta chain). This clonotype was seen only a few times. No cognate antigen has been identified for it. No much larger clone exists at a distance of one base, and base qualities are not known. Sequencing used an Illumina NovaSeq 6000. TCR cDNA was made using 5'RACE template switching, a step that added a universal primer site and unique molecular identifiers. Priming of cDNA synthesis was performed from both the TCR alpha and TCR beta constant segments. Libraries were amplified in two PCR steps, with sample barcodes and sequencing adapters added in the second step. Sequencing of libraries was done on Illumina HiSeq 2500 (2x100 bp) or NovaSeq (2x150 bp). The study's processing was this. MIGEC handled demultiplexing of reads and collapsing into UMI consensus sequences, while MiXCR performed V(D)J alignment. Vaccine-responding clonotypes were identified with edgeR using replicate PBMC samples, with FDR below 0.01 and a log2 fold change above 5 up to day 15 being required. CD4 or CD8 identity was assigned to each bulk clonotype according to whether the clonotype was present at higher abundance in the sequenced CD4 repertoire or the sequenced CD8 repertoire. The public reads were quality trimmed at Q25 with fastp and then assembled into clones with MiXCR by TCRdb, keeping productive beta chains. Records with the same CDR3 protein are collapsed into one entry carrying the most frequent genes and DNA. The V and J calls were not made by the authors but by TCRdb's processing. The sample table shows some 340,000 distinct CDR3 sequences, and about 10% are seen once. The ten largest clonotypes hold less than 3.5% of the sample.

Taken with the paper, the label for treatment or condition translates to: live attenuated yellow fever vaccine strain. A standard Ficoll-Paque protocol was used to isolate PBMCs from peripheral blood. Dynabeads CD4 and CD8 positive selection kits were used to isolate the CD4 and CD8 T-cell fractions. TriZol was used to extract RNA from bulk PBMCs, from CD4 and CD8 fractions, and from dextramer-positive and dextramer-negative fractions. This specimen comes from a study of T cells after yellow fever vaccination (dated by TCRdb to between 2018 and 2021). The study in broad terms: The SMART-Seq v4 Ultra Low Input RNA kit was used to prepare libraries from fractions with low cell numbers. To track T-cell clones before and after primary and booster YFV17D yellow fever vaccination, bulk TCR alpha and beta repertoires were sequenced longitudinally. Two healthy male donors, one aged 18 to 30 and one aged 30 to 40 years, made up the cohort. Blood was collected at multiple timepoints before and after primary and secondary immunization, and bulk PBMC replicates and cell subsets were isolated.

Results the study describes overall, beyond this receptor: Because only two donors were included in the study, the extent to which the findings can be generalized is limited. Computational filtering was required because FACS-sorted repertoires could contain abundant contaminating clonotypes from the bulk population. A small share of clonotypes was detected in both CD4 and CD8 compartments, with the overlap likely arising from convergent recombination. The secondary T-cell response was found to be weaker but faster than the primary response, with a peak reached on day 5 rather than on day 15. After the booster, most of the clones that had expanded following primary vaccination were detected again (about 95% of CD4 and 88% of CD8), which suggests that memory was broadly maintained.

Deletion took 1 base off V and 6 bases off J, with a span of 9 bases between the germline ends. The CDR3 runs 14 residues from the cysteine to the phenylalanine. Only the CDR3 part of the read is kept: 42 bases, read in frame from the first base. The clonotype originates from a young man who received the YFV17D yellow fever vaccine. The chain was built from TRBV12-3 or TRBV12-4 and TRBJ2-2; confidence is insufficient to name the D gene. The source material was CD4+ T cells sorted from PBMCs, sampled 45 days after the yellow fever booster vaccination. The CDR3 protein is CASSLDWGSGELFF. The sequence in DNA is TGTGCCAGCAGTTTAGATTGGGGTTCCGGGGAGCTGTTTTTT.